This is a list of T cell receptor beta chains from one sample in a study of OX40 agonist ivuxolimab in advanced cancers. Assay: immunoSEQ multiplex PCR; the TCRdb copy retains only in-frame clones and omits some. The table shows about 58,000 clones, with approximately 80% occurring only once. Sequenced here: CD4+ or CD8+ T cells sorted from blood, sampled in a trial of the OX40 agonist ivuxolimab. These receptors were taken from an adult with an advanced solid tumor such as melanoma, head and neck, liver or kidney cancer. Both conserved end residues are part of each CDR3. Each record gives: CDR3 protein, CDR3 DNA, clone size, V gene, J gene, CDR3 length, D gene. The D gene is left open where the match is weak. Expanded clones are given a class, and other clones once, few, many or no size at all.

CDR3 protein: CASSPSTSGSLHEQFF
CDR3 DNA: TGTGCCAGCAGCCCCTCGACTAGCGGGAGTTTGCATGAGCAGTTCTTC
clone size: .
V gene: TRBV4-2
J gene: TRBJ2-1
CDR3 length: 16
D gene: TRBD2

CDR3 protein: CASSLGAGGTVQPQHF
CDR3 DNA: TGTGCCAGCAGTTTAGGGGCAGGGGGCACAGTTCAGCCCCAGCATTTT
clone size: .
V gene: TRBV27
J gene: TRBJ1-5
CDR3 length: 16
D gene: TRBD1

CDR3 protein: CASSPTSGRALEQFF
CDR3 DNA: TGTGCCAGCAGCCCAACTAGCGGGAGGGCTCTCGAGCAGTTCTTC
clone size: .
V gene: TRBV11-3
J gene: TRBJ2-1
CDR3 length: 15
D gene: TRBD2

CDR3 protein: CASGTDWTGELFF
CDR3 DNA: TGCGCCAGCGGGACAGATTGGACCGGGGAGCTGTTTTTT
clone size: few
V gene: TRBV5-1
J gene: TRBJ2-2
CDR3 length: 13
D gene: TRBD1

CDR3 protein: CASRDRTGTGNTEAFF
CDR3 DNA: TGCGCCAGCAGAGACCGGACAGGGACGGGGAACACTGAAGCTTTCTTT
clone size: once
V gene: TRBV5-1
J gene: TRBJ1-1
CDR3 length: 16
D gene: TRBD1

CDR3 protein: CASIASGGTEAFF
CDR3 DNA: TGTGCCAGCATCGCCAGCGGTGGCACTGAAGCTTTCTTT
clone size: .
V gene: TRBV21-1
J gene: TRBJ1-1
CDR3 length: 13
D gene: .

CDR3 protein: CAWSLGTSGYNEQFF
CDR3 DNA: TGTGCCTGGAGCCTCGGGACTAGCGGCTACAATGAGCAGTTCTTC
clone size: .
V gene: TRBV30
J gene: TRBJ2-1
CDR3 length: 15
D gene: TRBD2

CDR3 protein: CASSPTGGNTEAFF
CDR3 DNA: TGTGCCAGCAGCCCGACAGGGGGGAACACTGAAGCTTTCTTT
clone size: once
V gene: TRBV7-9
J gene: TRBJ1-1
CDR3 length: 14
D gene: TRBD1

CDR3 protein: CASSLRTTDTKQYF
CDR3 DNA: TGTGCCAGCAGCCTTCGGACTACCGATACGAAGCAGTACTTC
clone size: few
V gene: TRBV6-5
J gene: TRBJ2-7
CDR3 length: 14
D gene: .

CDR3 protein: CASSPPGVIETQYF
CDR3 DNA: TGTGCCAGCAGTCCCCCGGGGGTTATAGAGACCCAGTACTTC
clone size: .
V gene: TRBV7-9
J gene: TRBJ2-5
CDR3 length: 14
D gene: .

CDR3 protein: CASSPRTSPTDTQYF
CDR3 DNA: TGTGCCAGCAGCCCCCGGACTAGCCCCACAGATACGCAGTATTTT
clone size: few
V gene: TRBV9
J gene: TRBJ2-3
CDR3 length: 15
D gene: TRBD2

CDR3 protein: CASSSPPSGINEQFF
CDR3 DNA: TGTGCCAGCAGCTCGCCTCCTAGCGGGATCAATGAGCAGTTCTTC
clone size: .
V gene: TRBV5-4
J gene: TRBJ2-1
CDR3 length: 15
D gene: TRBD2

CDR3 protein: CASRDRYNEQFF
CDR3 DNA: TGTGCCTCCCGGGACCGATACAATGAGCAGTTCTTC
clone size: .
V gene: TRBV2
J gene: TRBJ2-1
CDR3 length: 12
D gene: .

CDR3 protein: CASSPRTGIYGYTF
CDR3 DNA: TGTGCCAGCAGTCCACGAACAGGGATCTATGGCTACACCTTC
clone size: .
V gene: TRBV6-5
J gene: TRBJ1-2
CDR3 length: 14
D gene: .

CDR3 protein: CASSGAGYNYGYTF
CDR3 DNA: TGTGCCAGCAGTGGAGCAGGGTACAACTATGGCTACACCTTC
clone size: .
V gene: TRBV7-9
J gene: TRBJ1-2
CDR3 length: 14
D gene: .

CDR3 protein: CASSSRDKNTGELFF
CDR3 DNA: TGTGCCAGCAGTTCCCGGGACAAAAACACCGGGGAGCTGTTTTTT
clone size: .
V gene: TRBV11-3
J gene: TRBJ2-2
CDR3 length: 15
D gene: .

CDR3 protein: CASRGQGALNEQFF
CDR3 DNA: TGTGCCAGTAGGGGACAGGGGGCGTTAAATGAGCAGTTCTTC
clone size: once
V gene: TRBV19
J gene: TRBJ2-1
CDR3 length: 14
D gene: TRBD1

CDR3 protein: CASSPMAGVRNEQFF
CDR3 DNA: TGTGCCAGCTCACCAATGGCGGGAGTCAGGAATGAGCAGTTCTTC
clone size: few
V gene: TRBV18
J gene: TRBJ2-1
CDR3 length: 15
D gene: TRBD2

CDR3 protein: CASSLDIGGDTQYF
CDR3 DNA: TGTGCCAGCAGCTTAGATATCGGCGGAGATACGCAGTATTTT
clone size: .
V gene: TRBV11-2
J gene: TRBJ2-3
CDR3 length: 14
D gene: .

CDR3 protein: CASSTRSTPNYGYTF
CDR3 DNA: TGTGCCAGTAGTACCCGGTCAACACCGAACTATGGCTACACCTTC
clone size: few
V gene: TRBV19
J gene: TRBJ1-2
CDR3 length: 15
D gene: .

CDR3 protein: CASSLVGVHGEQFF
CDR3 DNA: TGTGCCAGCAGCTTAGTTGGGGTTCATGGTGAGCAGTTCTTC
clone size: .
V gene: TRBV11-2
J gene: TRBJ2-1
CDR3 length: 14
D gene: .

CDR3 protein: CASSLNAAGTDTQYF
CDR3 DNA: TGCGCCAGCAGCTTGAATGCGGCGGGGACAGATACGCAGTATTTT
clone size: once
V gene: TRBV5-1
J gene: TRBJ2-3
CDR3 length: 15
D gene: .

CDR3 protein: CASGQIWGRADTQYF
CDR3 DNA: TGTGCCAGCGGGCAAATATGGGGAAGGGCAGATACGCAGTATTTT
clone size: few
V gene: TRBV21-1
J gene: TRBJ2-3
CDR3 length: 15
D gene: .

CDR3 protein: CASSWRVGLAPSTDTQYF
CDR3 DNA: TGTGCCAGCAGCTGGAGGGTTGGACTAGCGCCTAGCACAGATACGCAGTATTTT
clone size: .
V gene: TRBV5-5
J gene: TRBJ2-3
CDR3 length: 18
D gene: TRBD2

CDR3 protein: CASSVNTGNTEAFF
CDR3 DNA: TGTGCCAGCAGCGTAAACACAGGGAACACTGAAGCTTTCTTT
clone size: .
V gene: TRBV7-8
J gene: TRBJ1-1
CDR3 length: 14
D gene: .

CDR3 protein: CASGREHGGELFF
CDR3 DNA: TGCGCCAGCGGCCGGGAGCATGGCGGGGAGCTGTTTTTT
clone size: .
V gene: TRBV4-1
J gene: TRBJ2-2
CDR3 length: 13
D gene: .

CDR3 protein: CASSPQGETEAFF
CDR3 DNA: TGTGCCAGCAGTCCACAGGGGGAGACTGAAGCTTTCTTT
clone size: .
V gene: TRBV6-1
J gene: TRBJ1-1
CDR3 length: 13
D gene: TRBD1

CDR3 protein: CASSPRATPGANVLTF
CDR3 DNA: TGTGCCAGCAGCCCCCGGGCCACCCCAGGGGCCAACGTCCTGACTTTC
clone size: .
V gene: TRBV7-2
J gene: TRBJ2-6
CDR3 length: 16
D gene: .

CDR3 protein: CSLLLGSYNEQFF
CDR3 DNA: TGCAGCCTCCTCCTTGGGAGCTACAATGAGCAGTTCTTC
clone size: .
V gene: TRBV29-1
J gene: TRBJ2-1
CDR3 length: 13
D gene: .

CDR3 protein: CASSGTRGEKDTGELFF
CDR3 DNA: TGTGCCAGCAGTGGGACCCGGGGGGAAAAGGACACCGGGGAGCTGTTTTTT
clone size: .
V gene: TRBV6-1
J gene: TRBJ2-2
CDR3 length: 17
D gene: TRBD2

CDR3 protein: CASSPTGTLSYEQYF
CDR3 DNA: TGTGCCAGCAGCCCAACAGGGACTTTGTCCTACGAGCAGTACTTC
clone size: .
V gene: TRBV28
J gene: TRBJ2-7
CDR3 length: 15
D gene: .